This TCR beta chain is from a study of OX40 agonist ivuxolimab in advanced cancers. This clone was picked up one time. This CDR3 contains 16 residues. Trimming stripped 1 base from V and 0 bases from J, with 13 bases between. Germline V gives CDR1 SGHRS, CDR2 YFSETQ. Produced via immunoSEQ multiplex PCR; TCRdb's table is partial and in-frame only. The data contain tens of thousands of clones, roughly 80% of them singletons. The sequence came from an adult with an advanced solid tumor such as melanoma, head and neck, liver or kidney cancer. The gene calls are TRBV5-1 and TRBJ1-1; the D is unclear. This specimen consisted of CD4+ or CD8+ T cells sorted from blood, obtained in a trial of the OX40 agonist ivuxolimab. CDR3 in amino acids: CASSLTGSRMNTEAFF. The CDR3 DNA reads TGCGCCAGCAGCTTGACGGGAAGTCGCATGAACACTGAAGCTTTCTTT.